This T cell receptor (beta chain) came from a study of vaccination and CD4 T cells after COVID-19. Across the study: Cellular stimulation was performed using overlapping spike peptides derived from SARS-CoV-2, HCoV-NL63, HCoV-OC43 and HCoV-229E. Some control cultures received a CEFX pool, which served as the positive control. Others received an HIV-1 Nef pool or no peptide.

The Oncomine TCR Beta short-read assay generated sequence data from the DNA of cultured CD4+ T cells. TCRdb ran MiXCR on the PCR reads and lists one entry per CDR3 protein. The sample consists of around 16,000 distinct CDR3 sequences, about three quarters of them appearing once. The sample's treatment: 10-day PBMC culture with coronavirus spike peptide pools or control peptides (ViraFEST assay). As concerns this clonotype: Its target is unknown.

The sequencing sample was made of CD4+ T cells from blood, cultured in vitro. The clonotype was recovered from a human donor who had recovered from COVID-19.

The CDR3 reads CASSYRGQNTEAFF. The CDR3, as DNA: TGTGCCAGCAGTTACAGGGGACAGAACACTGAAGCTTTCTTT. The rearrangement uses TRBV6-2 or TRBV6-3 and TRBJ1-1; possible D gene TRBD1, 6 bases. The CDR3 loop spans 14 amino acids. Looked up from germline, CDR1 is MNHEY and CDR2 is SVGEGT. V was pared by 2 bases and J by 1 base, with 8 bases between.